The rows below give T cell receptor beta chains drawn from one sample of a study of CD8 T cells in ankylosing spondylitis. TCRdb itself ran the 5' RACE reads through MiXCR, one entry per CDR3 protein. The profile shows some 9,700 distinct CDR3 sequences, 6% of them singletons. The sample taken for sequencing was blood, either unsorted or a sorted T cell fraction (not recorded which). The origin of the receptors is a female donor with ankylosing spondylitis or in good health (not recorded which). CDR3s leave out the opening cysteine and the closing phenylalanine or tryptophan. D genes are given only for firm matches.

J gene	CDR3 length	V gene	D gene	CDR3 protein
TRBJ2-1	15	TRBV9	TRBD2	ASSVDAGGISYNEQF
TRBJ2-1	11	TRBV9	.	ASVSDSHNEQF
TRBJ1-2	13	TRBV9	TRBD1	ASSLRTGSDYGYT
TRBJ1-6	12	TRBV9	TRBD1	ASSGGQGNSPLH
TRBJ2-7	13	TRBV9	.	ASSVGGQEIYEQY
TRBJ2-2	14	TRBV9	TRBD1	ASSLTGVASTGELF
TRBJ2-6	19	TRBV9	.	ASSAPEGGRLSPPGANVLT
TRBJ1-1	11	TRBV9	.	ASSYGGNTEAF
TRBJ1-6	12	TRBV9	.	ASSVTGYNSPLH
TRBJ2-7	13	TRBV9	.	ASSPRGHDFYEQY
TRBJ2-3	14	TRBV9	TRBD1	ASSVPGQGVLDTQY
TRBJ2-7	12	TRBV9	TRBD1	ASSTRQGAYEQY
TRBJ2-2	9	TRBV9	.	ASSITGELF
TRBJ2-7	13	TRBV9	.	ASSVGWGTLYEQY
TRBJ2-7	15	TRBV9	.	ASSVGPSLGTTYEQY
TRBJ2-2	14	TRBV9	.	ASSLTRDPYTGELF
TRBJ2-5	13	TRBV9	TRBD2	ASSAGTRVLETQY
TRBJ2-5	13	TRBV9	TRBD1	ASSDGQGAAETQY
TRBJ2-2	13	TRBV9	TRBD2	ASSVVTSGDGELF
TRBJ2-6	13	TRBV9	.	ASSASSSGANVLT
TRBJ2-1	14	TRBV9	.	ASSYEIQGSYNEQF
TRBJ1-2	14	TRBV9	TRBD1	ASSEGTGPSNYGYT
TRBJ2-3	13	TRBV9	.	ASSAGTGAFDTQY
TRBJ2-3	13	TRBV9	.	ASSVELRVTDTQY
TRBJ2-7	13	TRBV9	TRBD1	ASSPNRDSSYEQY
TRBJ1-1	15	TRBV9	.	ASSVVGPRTANTEAF
TRBJ1-4	13	TRBV9	TRBD1	ASSLGTATNEKLF
TRBJ1-5	13	TRBV9	.	ASSAGRSSNQPQH
TRBJ1-6	14	TRBV9	.	ASSVDPGSIGSPLH
TRBJ2-3	15	TRBV9	.	ASSARPGEGGTDTQY
TRBJ2-3	12	TRBV9	.	ASSVYKATDTQY
TRBJ1-1	13	TRBV9	.	ASSVAGEPNTEAF
TRBJ2-2	16	TRBV9	TRBD2	ASSDTSGRNPNTGELF
TRBJ2-7	13	TRBV9	TRBD2	ASSATASGNYEQY
TRBJ2-1	12	TRBV9	.	ASSPRMGNNEQF
TRBJ1-1	11	TRBV9	.	ASSVDVNTEAF
TRBJ2-7	14	TRBV23-1	TRBD1	RRLLGNRGPTYEQY
TRBJ2-7	12	TRBV9	.	ASSASQGPYEQY
TRBJ1-4	13	TRBV9	.	ASSVSGATNEKLF
TRBJ1-2	13	TRBV9	TRBD1	ASSATGGGHYGYT
TRBJ2-2	13	TRBV9	TRBD2	ASSGRLAGPGELF
TRBJ2-1	17	TRBV9	TRBD2	ASSVGLAGGKQKHNEQF
TRBJ2-7	14	TRBV9	TRBD2	ASSVGLAGGAYEQY
TRBJ2-5	11	TRBV9	.	ASSKGYQETQY
TRBJ2-3	15	TRBV9	TRBD2	ASSVVASGGSTDTQY
TRBJ2-2	11	TRBV9	.	ASSVSEAGELF
TRBJ2-1	15	TRBV9	TRBD2	ASSGGAGGSSYNEQF
TRBJ1-5	12	TRBV9	.	ASSVGGPNQPQH
TRBJ2-5	14	TRBV9	TRBD1	ASSDTGTGGQETQY
TRBJ2-1	14	TRBV9	TRBD2	ASSGTGGSAMNEQF